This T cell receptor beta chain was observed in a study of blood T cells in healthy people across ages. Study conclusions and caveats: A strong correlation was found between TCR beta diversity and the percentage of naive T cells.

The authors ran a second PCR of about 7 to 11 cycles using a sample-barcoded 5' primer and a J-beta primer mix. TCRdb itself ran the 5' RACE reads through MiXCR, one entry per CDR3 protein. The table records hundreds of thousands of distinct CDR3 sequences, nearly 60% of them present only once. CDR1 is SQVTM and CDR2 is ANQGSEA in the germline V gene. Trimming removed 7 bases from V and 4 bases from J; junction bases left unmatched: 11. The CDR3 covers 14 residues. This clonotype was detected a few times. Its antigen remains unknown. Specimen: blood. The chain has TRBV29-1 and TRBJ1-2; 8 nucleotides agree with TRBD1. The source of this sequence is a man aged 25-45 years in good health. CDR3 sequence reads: CSGGQGTESYGYTF. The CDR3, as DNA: TGCAGCGGTGGACAGGGAACGGAAAGCTATGGCTACACCTTC.